Listed here are 24 T cell receptor beta chains from one sample, sequenced in a study of identical twins. MiXCR was run by TCRdb on the 5' RACE reads, yielding one entry per CDR3 protein. This table has about 530,000 distinct CDR3 sequences, approximately 16% appearing once. The data also belong to a second study, concerning yellow fever vaccine responses in identical twins.

Sequenced sample: CD4+ T cells sorted from blood. The receptors originated from a woman younger than 30 in good health.

This clonotype showed up many times. The chain couples TRBV15 to TRBJ1-1, with unresolved D. Germline-derived CDR1 and CDR2 are LNHNV and YYDKDF (reference sequence). V lost 6 bases to trimming and J lost 0 bases, with 11 bases between them. The CDR3 is made up of 14 amino acids. This CDR3 is CATRSLTLNTEAFF. In nucleotides, the CDR3 is TGTGCCACCAGAAGTCTCACCTTGAACACTGAAGCTTTCTTT.

This clonotype was counted only a few times. The chain couples TRBV19 to TRBJ2-3, with 10 bases identical to TRBD2. The CDR3 covers 15 residues. Germline values: CDR1 LNHDA, CDR2 SQIVND (reference sequence). J was trimmed by 6 bases and V by 4 bases; bases with no gene match: 7. Here the CDR3 DNA reads TGTGCCAGTAGTACGAAAGCGGGAGGGCCCGATACGCAGTATTTT. Its protein product is CASSTKAGGPDTQYF.

Only a few counts were recorded for this clonotype. The chain has TRBV9 and TRBJ2-5; D call uncertain. CDR1 is SGDLS and CDR2 is YYNGEE in the germline V gene. The CDR3 extends over 14 amino acids. V lost 0 bases and J lost 3, with 9 bases in between. The CDR3 bases are TGTGCCAGCAGCGTAGGTGTCTTCGAAGAGACCCAGTACTTC. Protein product: CASSVGVFEETQYF.

This clonotype was recorded a few times. The chain uses TRBV24-1 and TRBJ2-3; no clear D. Germline CDR1 reads KGHDR; CDR2 reads SFDVKD. The V end was cut by 3 bases, the J end by 0 bases, with 9 bases between. The CDR3 is 15 amino acids. CDR3 bases: TGTGCCACCAGTGATCCGGCCATGAGCACAGATACGCAGTATTTT. It yields the protein CATSDPAMSTDTQYF.

This chain uses TRBV4-1 with TRBJ2-2; D may be TRBD1 (6 bases). V was shortened by 4 bases and J by 7 bases, with 22 bases between the two germline ends. The germline gives CDR1 MGHRA, CDR2 YSYEKL. The CDR3 is 17 amino acids. The DNA of the CDR3 is TGCGCCAGCAGCCTCGAGGGGTCTGGCAGAGGGGGCGGGGAGCTGTTTTTT. This gives the protein CASSLEGSGRGGGELFF.

This clonotype was counted a few times. The rearrangement links TRBV2 to TRBJ2-7; D is possibly TRBD1 (6 bases). The V gene's germline CDR1 is SNHLY and CDR2 FYNNEI. This CDR3 contains 15 residues. Deletions cut 4 bases from V and 2 bases from J, with 15 bases between. The CDR3 reads CASSVHGQGPYEQYF. CDR3 bases: TGTGCCAGCAGTGTGCACGGCCAGGGGCCCTACGAGCAGTACTTC.

This clonotype appeared a few times. The chain joins TRBV10-3 to TRBJ2-7; D possibly corresponds to TRBD2 (6 bases). CDR3 length: 12 residues. V was trimmed by 6 bases and J by 4 bases, leaving 10 bases between them. Germline V gene data show CDR1 as ENHRY and CDR2 as SYGVKD. In nucleotides, the CDR3 is TGTGCCATCAGGCGCGGGGAGTACGAGCAGTACTTC. Translated: CAIRRGEYEQYF.

A few counts support this clonotype. As DNA, the CDR3 is TGTGCCAGCAGCCAAGATGCCGGGGGCAATCAGCCCCAGCATTTT. It yields the protein CASSQDAGGNQPQHF. The chain couples TRBV3-1 to TRBJ1-5; no clear D. Trimming cost V 0 bases and J 2 bases, with 8 bases left between them. The CDR3 covers 15 residues. In germline, CDR1 is LGHDT, CDR2 YNNKEL (reference sequence).

As concerns this clonotype: The junction differs from germline at one of its ends, possibly a read error. The rearrangement joins TRBV3-1 to TRBJ2-1; 7 nucleotides line up with TRBD2. CDR1 LGHDT and CDR2 YNNKEL come from the germline V gene (reference sequence). This CDR3 has 17 residues. The CDR3 nucleotides are TGTGCCTGCAGCCCTCCAAGCGGGGCCAGCTCCTACAATGAGCAGTTCTTC. Protein: CACSPPSGASSYNEQFF.

The CDR3 here is CASSQRSSEQYF. CDR3 nucleotides: TGTGCCAGCAGCCAACGGAGTTCCGAGCAGTACTTC. The V call is TRBV14, the J call TRBJ2-7, with D unclear. CDR1 is SGHDN, CDR2 FVKESK, per germline. The ends were cut back, 2 bases at V and 6 bases at J, with 8 bases in the middle. The length of the CDR3 is 12 residues.

In this sample, this clonotype turned up a few times. V is TRBV29-1 and J is TRBJ1-1, with D tentatively TRBD1 (5 bases). There are 13 residues in the CDR3. V was shortened by 4 bases and J by 3 bases, with 12 bases between the two germline ends. Germline V lookup: CDR1 SQVTM, CDR2 ANQGSEA. The CDR3 DNA reads TGCAGCGTTGGGCGGGGCAGCGACACTGAAGCTTTCTTT. Translated, it gives CSVGRGSDTEAFF.

This clonotype was observed a few times. The chain uses TRBV14 and TRBJ1-2, with no clear D. This CDR3 spans 12 amino acids. V gave up 0 bases and J gave up 9 bases, with 8 bases separating them. CDR1 SGHDN and CDR2 FVKESK come from the germline V gene. The CDR3 is CASSQERSRYTF. CDR3 in DNA: TGTGCCAGCAGCCAAGAGAGGAGTCGCTACACCTTC. The entire variable domain, with the rest obtained from reference TRBV14 and TRBJ1-2, is as follows: EAGVTQFPSHSVIEKGQTVTLRCDPISGHDNLYWYRRVMGKEIKFLLHFVKESKQDESGMPNNRFLAERTGGTYSTLKVQPAELEDSGVYFCASSQERSRYTFGSGTRLTVV.

The genes are TRBV9 and TRBJ2-1; the D is unclear. CDR3 length equals 18 residues. Germline CDR1 and CDR2: SGDLS and YYNGEE. Trimming removed 1 base at V and 2 bases at J, with 19 bases between. This CDR3 is CASSVPTPQLLTYNEQFF. The CDR3 nucleotides are TGTGCCAGCAGCGTACCCACCCCCCAGCTTCTGACCTACAATGAGCAGTTCTTC. Full variable domain (missing parts from reference TRBV9 and TRBJ2-1): DSGVTQTPKHLITATGQRVTLRCSPRSGDLSVYWYQQSLDQGLQFLIQYYNGEERAKGNILERFSAQQFPDLHSELNLSSLELGDSALYFCASSVPTPQLLTYNEQFFGPGTRLTVL.

The chain recombines TRBV28 with TRBJ2-3; maybe TRBD2 (6 bases). V was trimmed by 5 bases and J by 12 bases, leaving 12 bases between them. CDR1 and CDR2 from the germline V gene are MDHEN and SYDVKM. The CDR3 contains 11 residues. The CDR3 protein is CASSRGLPQYF. The CDR3 nucleotides read TGTGCCAGCAGTAGGGGACTTCCCCAGTATTTT.

This clonotype was seen a few times. This chain links TRBV6-2 or TRBV6-3 with TRBJ2-2, with D tentatively TRBD1 or TRBD2 (7 bases each). Germline CDR1 reads MNHEY; CDR2 reads SVGEGT. Trimming stripped 0 bases from V and 3 bases from J, with 11 bases between. The CDR3 is 16 amino acids. As DNA, the CDR3 is TGTGCCAGCAGTTACTCGGCAGGGGGGGACACCGGGGAGCTGTTTTTT. Its translation: CASSYSAGGDTGELFF.

This clonotype was counted only a few times. The rearrangement links TRBV12-3 or TRBV12-4 to TRBJ2-7; 8 bases are a match to TRBD1. The V gene end was trimmed by 7 bases and the J gene end by 7 bases; junction bases not matched to a gene: 9. The CDR3 loop spans 13 amino acids. The CDR3 region has the DNA TGTGCCAGCAAGATAGGACAGGGCGAAGAGCAGTACTTC. Translated, it gives CASKIGQGEEQYF.

The chain is built from TRBV28 and TRBJ2-1; D may match TRBD1 or TRBD2 (5 bases each). CDR1 MDHEN and CDR2 SYDVKM come from the germline V gene. Between the trimmed V and J ends, which lost 6 bases and 7 bases, there was a span of 16 bases. This CDR3 has 14 amino acids. Written as DNA, the CDR3 is TGTGCCAGCAGCCCTAGGGCAGGGAGAAATGAGCAGTTCTTC. Residues: CASSPRAGRNEQFF. Variable domain in full (rest from reference TRBV28 and TRBJ2-1): DVKVTQSSRYLVKRTGEKVFLECVQDMDHENMFWYRQDPGLGLRLIYFSYDVKMKEKGDIPEGYSVSREKKERFSLILESASTNQTSMYLCASSPRAGRNEQFFGPGTRLTVL.

This clonotype has only a few counts. The chain employs TRBV5-1 and TRBJ2-6; TRBD2 matches at 7 bases. The CDR3 contains 18 residues. V shed 0 bases and J 2 bases; nucleotides not matched to a gene: 8. Germline V lookup: CDR1 SGHRS, CDR2 YFSETQ. The CDR3 coding sequence is TGCGCCAGCAGCTTGGGGGACTACCCCCTGACTGGGGCCAACGTCCTGACTTTC. It yields the protein CASSLGDYPLTGANVLTF.

The chain employs TRBV3-1 and TRBJ2-1; D may be TRBD2 (5 bases). V was trimmed by 4 bases and J by 6 bases, leaving 16 bases between them. Looked up from germline, CDR1 is LGHDT and CDR2 is YNNKEL (reference sequence). The CDR3 is 15 residues long. The CDR3 DNA sequence: TGTGCCAGCAGCCCTCGGAGGTTTTTGGGCAATGAGCAGTTCTTC. This codes for CASSPRRFLGNEQFF.

The J gene is TRBJ2-1, the V gene TRBV6-5; D is unresolved. V was pared by 2 bases and J by 3 bases, with 8 bases between. The CDR3 has 14 residues. From germline, CDR1 is MNHEY and CDR2 SVGAGI. The CDR3 DNA sequence: TGTGCCAGCAGTTACGGGCGGAGCTACAATGAGCAGTTCTTC. Its translation: CASSYGRSYNEQFF.

The chain couples TRBV2 to TRBJ1-6, with 7 bases fitting TRBD1. This CDR3 comprises 15 residues. V trimming: 4 bases; J trimming: 4 bases; junction bases outside the gene matches: 4. CDR1 and CDR2 (germline): SNHLY, FYNNEI. CDR3 loop: CASSGGTDYNSPLHF. The CDR3 nucleotides are TGTGCCAGCAGTGGGGGGACAGATTATAATTCACCCCTCCACTTT.

The V call is TRBV10-3, the J call TRBJ2-5, with a weak D call TRBD2 (5 bases). Germline V gene data show CDR1 as ENHRY and CDR2 as SYGVKD. This CDR3 spans 13 amino acids. The V end was cut by 10 bases, the J end by 1 base, with 13 bases between. DNA of the CDR3: TGTGCCACAACCCGGGGTGCCCAAGAGACCCAGTACTTC. Translation gives CATTRGAQETQYF.

This clonotype was seen a handful of times. The rearrangement links TRBV20-1 to TRBJ2-5; the match to TRBD2 covers 8 bases. Germline V CDR1 and CDR2: DFQATT, SNEGSKA (reference sequence). This CDR3 has 12 amino acids. The ends lost 3 bases at V and 5 bases at J; junction bases unmatched: 2. CDR3: CSASPGGETQYF. In nucleotides, the CDR3 is TGCAGTGCTAGCCCGGGGGGGGAGACCCAGTACTTC.

This clonotype has a handful of counts. The rearrangement joins TRBV7-8 to TRBJ2-7; D is ambiguous. This CDR3 is built from 12 residues. Between the trimmed V and J ends, which lost 5 bases and 6 bases, there was a span of 11 bases. Germline assignment: CDR1 SGHVS and CDR2 FQNEAQ. DNA of the CDR3: TGTGCCAGCAGCCATAACAGAGGCGAGCAGTACGTC. Its protein is CASSHNRGEQYV.